This entry concerns a single T cell receptor (beta chain). This sample was included in a study of T cells in tumors and immune-related adverse events. The repertoire was sequenced with immunoSEQ multiplex PCR; TCRdb's copy has only in-frame clones and lacks some. Among about 22,000 clones listed, just over 90% were seen once. J lost 0 bases, V lost 10 bases, and 7 bases had no gene match. CDR3 size: 14 residues. Germline assignment: CDR1 MNHNS and CDR2 SASEGT. The sample in question was lymph node tissue, obtained from a patient treated with anti-PD-1 therapy. V and J are TRBV6-1 and TRBJ2-3; TRBD2 matches at 7 bases. This clonotype was obtained from a female donor with metastatic renal cell carcinoma. The CDR3 region has the DNA TGTGCCATCAAACTAGCGCCTAGCACAGATACGCAGTATTTT. Protein product: CAIKLAPSTDTQYF.